Below, one TCR beta chain is given with its context. Its antigen is undetermined. 13 Jbeta primers and 60 Vbeta primers were used for the PCR. The assay was immunoSEQ multiplex PCR, and TCRdb's table has in-frame clones only and misses some. Here the sample spans more than 150,000 clones, about 79% being singletons. The data originate from a study of cytomegalovirus exposure and HLA in healthy donors. General study points: Cytomegalovirus status, reportedly, was diagnosed with high specificity and sensitivity by the classifier. In the analysis, some V segments, TRBV6-2 and TRBV6-3 included, were excluded as indistinguishable. A later analysis linked a missense variant in DCLRE1C to the trimming of TCR beta V and J genes.

CDR1 is MGHDK and CDR2 is SYGVNS in the germline V gene. V dropped 3 bases and J dropped 8 bases, with 11 bases sitting between them. The length of the CDR3 is 13 residues. The receptor comes from a man between 18 and 35 years old in good health and CMV-seronegative. The rearrangement links TRBV25-1 to TRBJ2-1; D is ambiguous. Sequencing was carried out using PBMCs. CDR3 nucleotide sequence: TGTGCCAGCAGTGAGCGGAGTAGGCATGAGCAGTTCTTC. Amino acid sequence: CASSERSRHEQFF. The full variable domain, in which reference TRBV25-1 and TRBJ2-1 provide the parts outside the CDR3, is EADIYQTPRYLVIGTGKKITLECSQTMGHDKMYWYQQDPGMELHLIHYSYGVNSTEKGDLSSESTVSRIRTEHFPLTLESARPSHTSQYLCASSERSRHEQFFGPGTRLTVL.